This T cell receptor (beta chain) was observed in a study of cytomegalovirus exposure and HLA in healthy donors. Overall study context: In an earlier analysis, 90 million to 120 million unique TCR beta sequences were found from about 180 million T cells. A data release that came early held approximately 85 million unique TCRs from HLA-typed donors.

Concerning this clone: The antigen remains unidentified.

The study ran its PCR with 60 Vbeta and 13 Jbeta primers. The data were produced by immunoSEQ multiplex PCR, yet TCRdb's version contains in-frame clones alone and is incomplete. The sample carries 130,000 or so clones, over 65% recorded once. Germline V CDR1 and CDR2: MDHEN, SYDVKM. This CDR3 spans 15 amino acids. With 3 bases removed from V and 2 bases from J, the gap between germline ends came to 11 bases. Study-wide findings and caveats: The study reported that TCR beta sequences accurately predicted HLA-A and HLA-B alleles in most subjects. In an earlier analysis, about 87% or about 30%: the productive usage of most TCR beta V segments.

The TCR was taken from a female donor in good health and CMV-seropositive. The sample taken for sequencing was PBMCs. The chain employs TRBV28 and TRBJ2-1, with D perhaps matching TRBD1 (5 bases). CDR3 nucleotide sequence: TGTGCCAGCAGTTTCCCGGGCAGGGCCTACAATGAGCAGTTCTTC. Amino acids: CASSFPGRAYNEQFF.